One sample yielded the 32 T cell receptor beta chains listed below, sequenced in a study of blood T cell repertoires in COVID-19. Clones were read by immunoSEQ multiplex PCR, and TCRdb kept only the in-frame ones, dropping some. The data show roughly 150,000 clones, over 75% seen once. The specimen sequenced was peripheral blood. The receptors derive from a man aged 70-80 years with acute or convalescent COVID-19.

This clone was observed a few times. The chain uses TRBV7-2 and TRBJ2-5; a possible D gene is TRBD2 (6 bases). CDR1 and CDR2 (germline): SGHTA, FQGNSA. The germline V and J ends were trimmed by 2 bases and 0 bases, with 13 bases remaining between them. This CDR3 region has 16 residues. CDR3 region: CASSLRAGLYQETQYF. For the CDR3, the DNA is TGTGCCAGCAGCTTACGGGCGGGGCTGTACCAAGAGACCCAGTACTTC.

The gene calls are TRBV18 and TRBJ2-7, with D tentatively TRBD2 (5 bases). Trimming took off 5 bases at V and 7 bases at J, with 12 bases between the two ends. In germline, CDR1 is KGHSH, CDR2 LQKENI. The CDR3 has 12 residues. The CDR3 DNA reads as TGTGCCAGCTCAGGGAGCGGCCATGAGCAGTACTTC. Its protein product is CASSGSGHEQYF. Full variable domain (outside the CDR3, taken from reference TRBV18 and TRBJ2-7): NAGVMQNPRHLVRRRGQEARLRCSPMKGHSHVYWYRQLPEEGLKFMVYLQKENIIDESGMPKERFSAEFPKEGPSILRIQQVVRGDSAAYFCASSGSGHEQYFGPGTRLTVT.

The rearrangement joins TRBV5-5 to TRBJ1-4, with TRBD1 matching 7 bases. The junction had 12 bases not matched to a gene; V was cut back by 3 bases and J by 7 bases. The length of the CDR3 is 16 residues. The V gene's germline CDR1 is SGHKS and CDR2 YYEKEE (reference sequence). CDR3 sequence reads: CASSSTYRQGGEKLFF. CDR3 sequence (DNA): TGTGCCAGCAGCTCAACCTACCGACAGGGTGGTGAAAAACTGTTTTTT.

The chain couples TRBV6-2 or TRBV6-3 to TRBJ2-7; TRBD1 is a possible D gene (6 bases). The germline gives CDR1 MNHEY, CDR2 SVGEGT. With 0 bases removed from V and 3 bases from J, the gap between germline ends came to 12 bases. This CDR3 contains 15 residues. The chain's CDR3 is CASSYSLGANYEQYF. The CDR3 DNA is TGTGCCAGCAGTTACTCGTTGGGGGCCAACTACGAGCAGTACTTC.

The rearrangement links TRBV21-1 to TRBJ2-1; whether TRBD2, the table's D call, matches the DNA was not checked. TRBV21-1 is tagged as a pseudogene. This CDR3 is 21 amino acids long. In DNA form, the CDR3 reads TGTGCCAGCAGCAAAGTGGTACCCTGGACTAGCGCCTGCAGGGAGGAGAATGAGCAGTTCTTC. Amino acid sequence: CASSKVVPWTSACREENEQFF.

The V and J genes are TRBV27 and TRBJ2-1; 7 nucleotides line up with TRBD2. V lost 5 bases, J lost 2 bases, and 6 bases stayed unmatched. This CDR3 has 15 residues. Germline V CDR1 and CDR2: MNHEY, SMNVEV (reference sequence). The CDR3 sequence: CASSPGRETYNEQFF. DNA of the CDR3: TGTGCCAGCAGTCCCGGGCGGGAGACCTACAATGAGCAGTTCTTC.

J is TRBJ1-4 and V is TRBV6-6; 10 positions agree with TRBD1. Losses at the gene ends were 2 bases for V and 8 bases for J; bases not matched to a gene: 5. The CDR3 is 15 amino acids. Germline V CDR1 and CDR2: MNHNY, SVGAGI (reference sequence). CDR3 amino acids: CASSYQDRGGEKLFF. CDR3 sequence (DNA): TGTGCCAGCAGTTACCAGGACAGGGGGGGAGAAAAACTGTTTTTT.

The chain links TRBV2 to TRBJ2-1, with TRBD2 identical over 14 bases. The junction had 3 bases not matched to a gene; V was cut back by 7 bases and J by 7 bases. Germline V CDR1 and CDR2: SNHLY, FYNNEI. This CDR3 is 14 amino acids long. The CDR3 sequence is CASKGLAGANEQFF. CDR3 sequence (DNA): TGTGCCAGCAAGGGACTAGCGGGAGCAAATGAGCAGTTCTTC. Drawing the rest from reference TRBV2 and TRBJ2-1, the complete variable domain is EPEVTQTPSHQVTQMGQEVILRCVPISNHLYFYWYRQILGQKVEFLVSFYNNEISEKSEIFDDQFSVERPDGSNFTLKIRSTKLEDSAMYFCASKGLAGANEQFFGPGTRLTVL.

The rearrangement uses TRBV9 and TRBJ2-3; no reliable D call. Germline V gene data show CDR1 as SGDLS and CDR2 as YYNGEE. The ends were cut back, 2 bases at V and 3 bases at J, with 16 bases in the middle. The CDR3 totals 16 residues. In DNA, the CDR3 is TGTGCCAGCAGCGTGACTCTACTCAAAGAAACAGATACGCAGTATTTT. Its protein product is CASSVTLLKETDTQYF. The variable domain in full, with the rest retrieved from reference TRBV9 and TRBJ2-3, is DSGVTQTPKHLITATGQRVTLRCSPRSGDLSVYWYQQSLDQGLQFLIQYYNGEERAKGNILERFSAQQFPDLHSELNLSSLELGDSALYFCASSVTLLKETDTQYFGPGTRLTVL.

This clone appeared many times. The chain is built from TRBV10-1 and TRBJ2-1; weak D call: TRBD1 (5 bases). The V and J ends lost 10 bases and 10 bases respectively, with 20 bases between them. CDR3 length: 13 residues. Germline assignment: CDR1 WNHNN and CDR2 SYGVQD (reference sequence). CDR3 amino acids: CANLGLGVREQFF. CDR3 bases: TGCGCCAACCTGGGGCTTGGGGTAAGGGAGCAGTTCTTC.

The J gene is TRBJ2-7, the V gene TRBV9; the match to TRBD2 covers 8 bases. The CDR3 length is 14 residues. Germline values: CDR1 SGDLS, CDR2 YYNGEE. V trimming: 0 bases; J trimming: 4 bases; junction bases outside the gene matches: 3. The CDR3 is CASSVALAGYEQYF. The CDR3 DNA sequence: TGTGCCAGCAGCGTAGCCCTAGCGGGTTACGAGCAGTACTTC. The full variable domain, its missing parts supplied by reference TRBV9 and TRBJ2-7, is DSGVTQTPKHLITATGQRVTLRCSPRSGDLSVYWYQQSLDQGLQFLIQYYNGEERAKGNILERFSAQQFPDLHSELNLSSLELGDSALYFCASSVALAGYEQYFGPGTRLTVT.

The J gene is TRBJ1-4, the V gene TRBV5-1; D is ambiguous. The CDR3 covers 14 residues. From germline, CDR1 is SGHRS and CDR2 YFSETQ. Trimming took 0 bases from V and 8 from J, leaving 11 bases between them. CDR3 nucleotides: TGCGCCAGCAGCTTGGACGCGGATGGCGAAAAACTGTTTTTT. It codes for CASSLDADGEKLFF. The whole variable domain, filled in from reference TRBV5-1 and TRBJ1-4, reads KAGVTQTPRYLIKTRGQQVTLSCSPISGHRSVSWYQQTPGQGLQFLFEYFSETQRNKGNFPGRFSGRQFSNSRSEMNVSTLELGDSALYLCASSLDADGEKLFFGSGTQLSVL.

This clone has a single count. The rearrangement joins TRBV5-1 to TRBJ2-2, with 8 bases fitting TRBD1. Germline CDR1 and CDR2: SGHRS and YFSETQ. This CDR3 has 16 amino acids. Trimming took 3 bases from V and 5 from J; bases not matched to a gene: 9. For the CDR3, the DNA is TGCGCCAGCAGCTCCGGACAGGGCCCGAGGACCGGGGAGCTGTTTTTT. Its protein product is CASSSGQGPRTGELFF.

The J gene is TRBJ1-3, the V gene TRBV10-2; a weak D match, TRBD1 (6 bases). Trimming removed 5 bases at V and 3 bases at J, with 11 bases between. Germline V lookup: CDR1 WSHSY, CDR2 SAAADI. The CDR3 length is 14 residues. The CDR3 region has the DNA TGCGCCAGCAGTACAGGGATAGATGGAAACACCATATATTTT. Protein: CASSTGIDGNTIYF.

The genes are TRBV6-5 and TRBJ2-7; tentatively, D is TRBD1 (7 bases). The CDR3 length is 13 residues. CDR1 and CDR2 from the germline V gene are MNHEY and SVGAGI. V lost 7 bases, J lost 6 bases, and 16 bases lay in between. The chain's CDR3 is CASTRQGGGEQYF. CDR3 coding DNA: TGTGCCAGCACCCGACAGGGAGGAGGCGAGCAGTACTTC.

This clone was seen a handful of times. This sequence joins TRBV6-5 and TRBJ2-1; D call uncertain. The CDR3 runs to 14 residues. Trimming pared 2 bases from V and 2 bases from J, leaving 7 bases between. Germline CDR1 is MNHEY and CDR2 is SVGAGI. The CDR3 here is CASSYDGPYNEQFF. In nucleotides, the CDR3 is TGTGCCAGCAGTTACGATGGGCCCTACAATGAGCAGTTCTTC.

J is TRBJ1-5 and V is TRBV27; tentative D call: TRBD1 (6 bases). V was pared by 1 base and J by 5 bases, with 9 bases between. This CDR3 has 14 amino acids. Germline CDR1 reads MNHEY; CDR2 reads SMNVEV (reference sequence). This chain's CDR3 is CASSLFSGDQPQHF. DNA for the CDR3: TGTGCCAGCAGTTTATTTTCAGGGGATCAGCCCCAGCATTTT.

Turning to this clone: Sequence at one end of the junction differs from germline and may be a read error. This rearrangement joins TRBV6-1 to TRBJ2-2; possible D gene TRBD1, 5 bases. The CDR3 has 16 amino acids. Germline CDR1 and CDR2: MNHNS and SASEGT. This CDR3 reads CASSEKSAGNTGELFF. CDR3 DNA sequence: TGTGCCAGCAGTGAAAAGTCTGCAGGGAACACCGGAGAGCTGTTTTTT.

At least ten counts were recorded for this clone. The chain employs TRBV7-9 and TRBJ2-3; 9 nucleotides agree with TRBD1. The CDR3 consists of 15 residues. CDR1 is SEHNR and CDR2 is FQNEAQ in the germline V gene (reference sequence). The trim removed 6 bases at V and 2 bases at J, leaving 6 bases unmatched. The CDR3 loop is CASSPRDRDTDTQYF. CDR3 bases: TGTGCCAGCAGTCCCCGGGACAGGGACACAGATACGCAGTATTTT.

This clone was seen only once. This chain connects TRBV7-3 to TRBJ1-5, with TRBD1 matching 8 bases. The CDR3 is 15 amino acids. The ends lost 0 bases at V and 5 bases at J; junction bases unmatched: 3. The germline V gene encodes CDR1 SGHTA and CDR2 FQGTGA. CDR3 coding DNA: TGTGCCAGCAGCTTAACGGACAGGGATGATCAGCCCCAGCATTTT. Its translation: CASSLTDRDDQPQHF. Using reference TRBV7-3 and TRBJ1-5 for the parts outside the CDR3, the full variable domain is GAGVSQTPSNKVTEKGKYVELRCDPISGHTALYWYRQSLGQGPEFLIYFQGTGAADDSGLPNDRFFAVRPEGSVSTLKIQRTERGDSAVYLCASSLTDRDDQPQHFGDGTRLSIL.

This clone was seen a single time. The chain joins TRBV7-7 to TRBJ2-1; 7 bases agree with TRBD1. V lost 5 bases and J lost 0; bases outside the gene matches: 4. This CDR3 spans 15 amino acids. The germline V gene encodes CDR1 SSHAT and CDR2 FNYEAQ (reference sequence). This CDR3 is CASSQTGSSYNEQFF. For the CDR3, the DNA is TGTGCCAGCAGCCAGACAGGGAGCTCCTACAATGAGCAGTTCTTC.

The chain links TRBV11-3 to TRBJ1-4, with 9 bases aligning to TRBD1. The CDR3 length is 16 residues. V was clipped by 0 bases and J by 8 bases; unmatched bases: 7. Germline-derived CDR1 and CDR2 are SGHNT and YENEEA. CDR3 protein: CASSLEIGTGSEKLFF. CDR3 DNA: TGTGCCAGCAGCTTAGAAATCGGGACAGGGTCAGAAAAACTGTTTTTT.

The V gene is TRBV2, the J gene TRBJ1-2; D not resolved. CDR3 length: 13 amino acids. In germline, CDR1 is SNHLY, CDR2 FYNNEI. Trimming cost V 6 bases and J 8 bases, with 16 bases left between them. The CDR3 sequence is CASSLQIFDGYTF. In nucleotides, the CDR3 is TGTGCCAGCAGCCTACAGATCTTTGACGGCTACACCTTC.

This rearrangement joins TRBV14 to TRBJ1-1; 8 bases are a match to TRBD1. Unmatched junction bases numbered 8, after V lost 1 base and J lost 1 base. In germline, CDR1 is SGHDN, CDR2 FVKESK. The CDR3 spans 17 residues. The CDR3 nucleotides are TGTGCCAGCAGCCAAGGCCGGACAGGGTTGCGGAACACTGAAGCTTTCTTT. This translates into CASSQGRTGLRNTEAFF.

V usage is TRBV19 and J usage is TRBJ1-2; D is unclear. Germline CDR1 LNHDA, CDR2 SQIVND (reference sequence). The CDR3 totals 14 residues. Trimming left V 3 bases short and J 2 bases short, with 10 bases between. In DNA, the CDR3 is TGTGCCAGTAGTATCCCGGGATTGAACTATGGCTACACCTTC. It is translated as CASSIPGLNYGYTF.

The chain links TRBV18 to TRBJ1-5, with no clear D. CDR3 length: 13 residues. Trimming removed 3 bases at V and 3 bases at J, with 6 bases between. CDR1 is KGHSH and CDR2 is LQKENI in the germline V gene. The DNA of the CDR3 is TGTGCCAGCTCACCCCAGGTCAATCAGCCCCAGCATTTT. This sequence encodes CASSPQVNQPQHF.

Turning to this clone: Additional DNA sequences in this sample encode the identical CDR3. CDR3 nucleotides: TGTGCCAGCAGTAGGGGGCGGGAGACCCAGTACTTC. This codes for CASSRGRETQYF. The V gene is TRBV6-5, the J gene TRBJ2-5, with 7 bases identical to TRBD1. The CDR3 runs to 12 residues. Germline trimming cut 5 bases from V and 5 bases from J; bases unmatched to any gene: 2. Germline CDR1 is MNHEY and CDR2 is SVGAGI.

The CDR3 DNA follows: TGTGCCAGCAGTTTCAACCCCCGGGACAGGGATAATTCACCCCTCCACTTT. It encodes CASSFNPRDRDNSPLHF. V gene TRBV6-2 or TRBV6-3 combines with J gene TRBJ1-6, with 9 bases identical to TRBD1. V lost 4 bases and J lost 5; bases outside the gene matches: 9. Germline CDR1 reads MNHEY; CDR2 reads SVGEGT. This CDR3 has 17 amino acids.

This clone was seen a handful of times. The gene calls are TRBV9 and TRBJ2-1; 9 bases line up with TRBD2. There are 15 residues in the CDR3. The V segment lost 1 base and the J segment 8 bases; nucleotides outside the gene matches: 7. Germline assignment: CDR1 SGDLS and CDR2 YYNGEE. CDR3 amino acids: CASSVSPSGMDEQFF. DNA for the CDR3: TGTGCCAGCAGCGTATCGCCTAGCGGGATGGATGAGCAGTTCTTC.

The chain uses TRBV6-5 and TRBJ2-3; 8 nucleotides agree with TRBD1. Trimming cost V 6 bases and J 4 bases; bases outside gene matches: 3. CDR3 size: 13 residues. Looked up from germline, CDR1 is MNHEY and CDR2 is SVGAGI. The CDR3 region is CASSDRGPDTQYF. CDR3 nucleotide sequence: TGTGCCAGCAGCGACAGGGGACCAGATACGCAGTATTTT.

This clone came up once. The rearrangement uses TRBV9 and TRBJ1-6; 7 nucleotides align to TRBD1. J gave up 7 bases and V 3 bases, and 10 bases lay outside the gene matches. CDR3 length equals 16 residues. The germline gives CDR1 SGDLS, CDR2 YYNGEE. For the CDR3, the DNA is TGTGCCAGCAGCGCGGAGGGGGCGTTAGGGAATTCACCCCTCCACTTT. This codes for CASSAEGALGNSPLHF.

This chain joins TRBV7-8 and TRBJ1-5; D is undetermined. CDR3 length equals 16 residues. V lost 0 bases and J lost 5, with 14 bases in between. Germline V gene sequence: CDR1 SGHVS, CDR2 FQNEAQ. In nucleotides, the CDR3 is TGTGCCAGCAGCTTAGCGACGAAAACGGGATATCAGCCCCAGCATTTT. It translates to CASSLATKTGYQPQHF.